The 9 T cell receptor beta chains presented below share a single source sample, sequenced in a study of T cell clones after liver transplantation. Profiling relied on immunoSEQ multiplex PCR, and the TCRdb table lists in-frame clones only, not all of them. The sample lists some 70,000 clones, 75% to 90% occurring once. The sample consisted of CD4+ T cells from blood, taken before liver transplant. Source of these receptors: a human donor who received a liver transplant.

The rearrangement joins TRBV10-3 to TRBJ1-2; D is perhaps TRBD1 (6 bases). CDR1 and CDR2 (germline): ENHRY, SYGVKD. V was pared by 3 bases and J by 4 bases, with 18 bases between. The CDR3 covers 16 residues. The CDR3: CAISDLAGARGYGYTF. The CDR3 DNA is TGTGCCATCAGTGACTTGGCGGGGGCAAGAGGCTATGGCTACACCTTC.

A single count supports this clone. The junction departs from germline at one end; a sequencing error may be responsible. The chain is built from TRBV6-1 and TRBJ1-4; D not resolved. The CDR3 loop spans 13 amino acids. Looked up from germline, CDR1 is MNHNS and CDR2 is SASEGT. The CDR3 DNA follows: TGTGCCAGCAGTGAAGCAAACTATGAGAAACTGTTTTTT. Its translation is CASSEANYEKLFF.

V is TRBV7-2 and J is TRBJ1-5; D ambiguous. Germline values: CDR1 SGHTA, CDR2 FQGNSA. V was shortened by 5 bases and J by 1 base, with 3 bases between the two germline ends. The CDR3 extends over 12 amino acids. CDR3 coding DNA: TGTGCCAGCAGCGGAAGCAATCAGCCCCAGCATTTT. Protein sequence: CASSGSNQPQHF.

The chain is built from TRBV19 and TRBJ2-1; 10 bases are shared with TRBD2. The CDR3 totals 17 residues. The germline V gene has CDR1 LNHDA and CDR2 SQIVND (reference sequence). Germline trimming cut 7 bases from V and 4 bases from J; bases unmatched to any gene: 13. The CDR3 DNA follows: TGTGCCAGTACTAGCGGGAGCCCTAGAGGAATTTACAATGAGCAGTTCTTC. Translating it yields CASTSGSPRGIYNEQFF. Based on the CDR3 plus reference TRBV19 and TRBJ2-1, the full variable domain is DGGITQSPKYLFRKEGQNVTLSCEQNLNHDAMYWYRQDPGQGLRLIYYSQIVNDFQKGDIAEGYSVSREKKESFPLTVTSAQKNPTAFYLCASTSGSPRGIYNEQFFGPGTRLTVL.

The chain employs TRBV10-3 and TRBJ2-1; 9 bases agree with TRBD2. Germline values: CDR1 ENHRY, CDR2 SYGVKD. J gave up 5 bases and V 5 bases, and 13 bases lay outside the gene matches. The CDR3 consists of 17 residues. The CDR3 is CAISSSGRAALDNEQFF. The CDR3 DNA reads TGTGCCATCAGTAGTAGCGGGAGAGCCGCTCTAGACAATGAGCAGTTCTTC.

V usage is TRBV5-4 and J usage is TRBJ2-2; TRBD2 might be the D (6 bases). The CDR3 sequence is 16 residues long. Germline CDR1 reads SGHNT; CDR2 reads YYREEE (reference sequence). Trimming cost V 1 base and J 6 bases, with 16 bases left between them. CDR3 loop: CASSLPRLVGAGELFF. The DNA of the CDR3 is TGTGCCAGCAGCTTGCCGAGACTAGTTGGGGCCGGGGAGCTGTTTTTT.

The rearrangement links TRBV7-2 to TRBJ2-5, with D possibly TRBD2 on 6 matching bases. CDR1 is SGHTA, CDR2 FQGNSA, per germline. The CDR3 loop spans 14 amino acids. V lost 3 bases to trimming and J lost 5 bases, with 13 bases between them. The CDR3 DNA is TGTGCCAGCAGCTTTAGCGGTTGGGGGGAGACCCAGTACTTC. It translates to CASSFSGWGETQYF.

In this sample, this clone turned up a few times. The chain uses TRBV15 and TRBJ1-5; 7 positions agree with TRBD1. Germline V gene data show CDR1 as LNHNV and CDR2 as YYDKDF (reference sequence). V lost 5 bases and J lost 4; bases outside the gene matches: 8. This CDR3 has 15 amino acids. Here the CDR3 DNA reads TGTGCCACCAGCGCTTCGACAGGGTATAATCAGCCCCAGCATTTT. This gives the protein CATSASTGYNQPQHF.

The V and J genes are TRBV5-4 and TRBJ2-3; 7 nucleotides line up with TRBD2. This CDR3 has 15 residues. Trimming cost V 2 bases and J 4 bases; bases outside gene matches: 7. Germline values: CDR1 SGHNT, CDR2 YYREEE (reference sequence). CDR3 bases: TGTGCCAGCAGCTTAGCGGGACGTTCGCCAGATACGCAGTATTTT. Protein product: CASSLAGRSPDTQYF.